Here is one T cell receptor beta chain with its context. Trimming removed 5 bases at V and 5 bases at J, with 16 bases between. Germline loops: CDR1 SGHTA, CDR2 FQGNSA. This CDR3 comprises 15 residues. The data originate from a study of control samples from healthy donors and cancer patients. This table comes from immunoSEQ multiplex PCR, and its TCRdb copy is limited to in-frame clones, with some not included. This sample has some 130,000 clones, with approximately 94% found just once. The chain has TRBV7-2 and TRBJ1-5, with D unclear. Sample: PBMCs. This clonotype was sampled from a middle-aged man with head and neck cancer. The CDR3 is CASSADPQRDQPQHF. The DNA of the CDR3 is TGTGCCAGCAGCGCGGACCCCCAACGGGATCAGCCCCAGCATTTT.